Each of the 18 T cell receptor beta chains below was sequenced from the same sample in a study of quantifying T cell responses using KT2 cells. Study overall: RNA was reverse transcribed with TCR alpha and beta constant-region primers.

A single-stranded UMI oligo with SP2 sequence was ligated to cDNA 3' ends. An equimolar mix of RC1.1 and RC1.2 primed the beta chain across TRBC1 and TRBC2. TCRdb re-analysed the UMI-ligation and nested PCR reads in MiXCR, keeping a single row per CDR3 protein. The sample consists of some 33,000 distinct CDR3 sequences, 10% of them appearing once. Sequences were obtained from PBMCs spiked with cells of the T cell clone KT2. The receptors here all came from a human donor.

This clonotype was detected only a few times. This chain joins TRBV2 and TRBJ1-1; 10 bases are shared with TRBD1. V was pared by 1 base and J by 9 bases, with 8 bases of the junction left unmatched. The CDR3 totals 15 residues. Germline assignment: CDR1 SNHLY and CDR2 FYNNEI. The CDR3 DNA follows: TGTGCCAGCAGTGAAGATCGGGACAGGGGAGGAAAAGCTTTCTTT. Its protein product is CASSEDRDRGGKAFF.

V usage is TRBV24-1 and J usage is TRBJ2-3, with D possibly TRBD1 on 6 matching bases. V was clipped by 2 bases and J by 13 bases, with 12 bases between them. This CDR3 contains 12 residues. Germline V gene sequence: CDR1 KGHDR, CDR2 SFDVKD. The CDR3 bases are TGTGCCACCAGTGATTCCCAGGGGCGGAAGTATTTT. Translation gives CATSDSQGRKYF.

The table lists this clonotype with a few counts. V and J are TRBV14 and TRBJ1-1; a possible D gene is TRBD1 (6 bases). The CDR3 contains 15 residues. Germline V gene lookup returns CDR1 SGHDN and CDR2 FVKESK. V was cut by 2 bases and J by 1 base, with 11 bases left in between. The chain's CDR3 is CASSQYYRANTEAFF. CDR3 nucleotides: TGTGCCAGCAGCCAATACTACAGGGCGAACACTGAAGCTTTCTTT.

The sample holds many counts of this clonotype. The rearrangement joins TRBV20-1 to TRBJ1-5; 9 bases are a match to TRBD1. V lost 1 base to trimming and J lost 3 bases; unmatched junction nucleotides: 4. Germline-derived CDR1 and CDR2 are DFQATT and SNEGSKA (reference sequence). This CDR3 contains 15 residues. The CDR3, as DNA: TGCAGTGCTAGAGTCGGGACAGGGCTCAATCAGCCCCAGCATTTT. Protein product: CSARVGTGLNQPQHF.

The chain recombines TRBV12-3 or TRBV12-4 with TRBJ2-6; D is unresolved. The CDR3 has 14 residues. Trimming cost V 3 bases and J 0 bases, with 3 bases left between them. The CDR3 sequence: CASSFASGANVLTF. The CDR3 DNA reads as TGTGCCAGCAGTTTTGCCTCTGGGGCCAACGTCCTGACTTTC.

The CDR3 DNA reads as TGTGCCAGTAGTGGACCCGGGACAGGGTCACCTTCTTCCTACGAGCAGTACTTC. Amino acids: CASSGPGTGSPSSYEQYF. The V and J genes are TRBV19 and TRBJ2-7, with 9 bases fitting TRBD1. V was clipped by 5 bases and J by 1 base; unmatched bases: 15. This CDR3 has 18 residues. Germline V gives CDR1 LNHDA, CDR2 SQIVND (reference sequence).

The sample holds many counts of this clonotype. The chain joins TRBV5-1 to TRBJ2-7; TRBD2 matches at 10 bases. The CDR3 is 14 residues long. After removal of 4 bases from V and 2 bases from J, the junction contained 3 bases not matched to a gene. Germline V gene data show CDR1 as SGHRS and CDR2 as YFSETQ. CDR3 sequence: CASSMSGGAYEQYF. DNA for the CDR3: TGCGCCAGCAGCATGAGCGGGGGGGCCTACGAGCAGTACTTC.

At least ten counts were recorded for this clonotype. This rearrangement joins TRBV25-1 to TRBJ1-1, with TRBD1 matching over 7 bases. This CDR3 comprises 12 residues. The V and J ends lost 7 bases and 7 bases, in that order; junction bases with no gene match: 6. Germline V gene lookup returns CDR1 MGHDK and CDR2 SYGVNS. DNA for the CDR3: TGTGCCAGCAAGGGACAGACAAATGAAGCTTTCTTT. The encoded protein is CASKGQTNEAFF.

This clonotype was detected only a few times. The chain is built from TRBV9 and TRBJ1-1; 8 nucleotides align to TRBD1. The CDR3 covers 15 residues. V trimming: 6 bases; J trimming: 0 bases; junction bases outside the gene matches: 7. The germline CDR1 and CDR2 sequences are SGDLS and YYNGEE. In DNA form, the CDR3 reads TGTGCCAGCACCCCGACAGGGGCCCTGAACACTGAAGCTTTCTTT. Residues: CASTPTGALNTEAFF.

The genes are TRBV7-2 and TRBJ1-2; 8 bases match TRBD1. With V trimmed by 3 bases and J by 7 bases, 4 bases remained unmatched. This CDR3 region has 13 residues. Germline CDR1 and CDR2: SGHTA and FQGNSA. CDR3 in amino acids: CASSLDRDTGYTF. In DNA, the CDR3 is TGTGCCAGCAGCTTGGACAGGGACACTGGCTACACCTTC.

This clonotype has more than one count but fewer than ten. This chain connects TRBV12-3 or TRBV12-4 to TRBJ2-1, with a tentative D call TRBD1 (6 bases). The CDR3 has 13 residues. With 3 bases removed from V and 9 bases from J, the gap between germline ends came to 12 bases. CDR3 amino acids: CASSLVTGPEQFF. CDR3 sequence (DNA): TGTGCCAGCAGTTTGGTCACAGGGCCTGAGCAGTTCTTC.

The chain employs TRBV27 and TRBJ1-1; 10 bases align to TRBD1. V was clipped by 2 bases and J by 7 bases; unmatched bases: 10. This CDR3 spans 16 amino acids. Germline CDR1 and CDR2: MNHEY and SMNVEV (reference sequence). For the CDR3, the DNA is TGTGCCAGCAGTTTACTTTCTGGGGGGACAGGGGTTGAAGCTTTCTTT. Its protein product is CASSLLSGGTGVEAFF.

This clonotype was seen ten or more times. The J gene is TRBJ1-1, the V gene TRBV14; no definite D call. V dropped 0 bases and J dropped 0 bases, with 8 bases sitting between them. The germline V gene encodes CDR1 SGHDN and CDR2 FVKESK. CDR3 length equals 15 residues. CDR3 sequence reads: CASSQDGKVNTEAFF. The DNA of the CDR3 is TGTGCCAGCAGCCAAGATGGAAAAGTGAACACTGAAGCTTTCTTT.

This clonotype was picked up a small number of times. The chain couples TRBV2 to TRBJ2-1; 10 bases map to TRBD2. V was pared by 7 bases and J by 4 bases, with 7 bases of the junction left unmatched. Per germline, CDR1 SNHLY and CDR2 FYNNEI. The CDR3 is 15 amino acids. Here the CDR3 reads CASKERGGAYNEQFF. CDR3 coding DNA: TGTGCCAGCAAAGAGCGGGGGGGGGCATACAATGAGCAGTTCTTC.

In its sample, this clonotype was seen many times. This sequence joins TRBV20-1 and TRBJ1-1; no clear D. Trimming cost V 0 bases and J 1 base, with 9 bases left between them. This CDR3 contains 14 residues. The V gene's germline CDR1 is DFQATT and CDR2 SNEGSKA (reference sequence). The CDR3 spells CSARDRNRNTEAFF. CDR3 coding DNA: TGCAGTGCTAGAGATCGTAACAGGAACACTGAAGCTTTCTTT.

This clonotype showed up just a few times. This chain connects TRBV5-1 to TRBJ2-1; 9 nucleotides align to TRBD2. This CDR3 comprises 16 residues. J was trimmed by 0 bases and V by 4 bases; bases with no gene match: 5. Germline V gene data show CDR1 as SGHRS and CDR2 as YFSETQ. The CDR3 sequence: CASSIIAGASYNEQFF. The CDR3 bases are TGCGCCAGCAGCATCATAGCGGGGGCCTCCTACAATGAGCAGTTCTTC.

The CDR3 reads CASSLGRRSDHKQYF. CDR3 DNA: TGTGCCAGCAGCTTAGGACGACGGAGCGACCACAAGCAGTACTTC. V is TRBV13 and J is TRBJ2-7; unclear D gene. Trimming took off 0 bases at V and 8 bases at J, with 17 bases between the two ends. From germline, CDR1 is PRHDT and CDR2 FYEKMQ (reference sequence). The CDR3 has 15 amino acids.

This clonotype was seen repeatedly, ten times or more. V is TRBV27 and J is TRBJ1-2; D ambiguous. Trimming removed 5 bases at V and 2 bases at J, with 18 bases between. The CDR3 sequence is 16 residues long. Germline-derived CDR1 and CDR2 are MNHEY and SMNVEV (reference sequence). CDR3 DNA: TGTGCCAGCAGTCCCTGGCAAGCGGCAGCGAACTATGGCTACACCTTC. This gives the protein CASSPWQAAANYGYTF.